This TCR beta chain was sequenced during a study of Ad26.COV2.S vaccination and SARS-CoV-2 variants. Sample treatment: about 20 received Ad26.COV2.S at low or high dose, single or two shots; roughly five received placebo; per-sample allocation not given. Day 63 after the first vaccine or placebo injection was the time point for sampling. TCRdb's table, derived via immunoSEQ multiplex PCR, lists solely in-frame clones and lacks some. Of about 680,000 clones listed, 89% are singletons. CDR1 is SGHAT and CDR2 is FQNNGV in the germline V gene. V lost 7 bases and J lost 0, with 12 bases in between. This CDR3 has 14 residues.

Sequencing used peripheral blood, obtained in a trial of Ad26.COV2.S vaccine versus placebo. The chain joins TRBV11-2 to TRBJ1-2; perhaps TRBD1 as D (6 bases). The clonotype comes from a person aged 18-65 years who received the Ad26.COV2.S COVID-19 vaccine or a placebo. CDR3 residues: CASTTGLANYGYTF. CDR3 bases: TGTGCCAGCACGACAGGCTTAGCTAACTATGGCTACACCTTC.